This TCR beta chain was identified during a study of PD-1 blockade in classical Hodgkin lymphoma. The study, taken as a whole, reports: CD4+ TCR diversity rose significantly by C4D1, and CD8+ TCR diversity did not.

Stated time point: cycle 4 day 1 (C4D1), after five to seven weeks of nivolumab. There was relapse after autologous stem cell transplantation in every patient, and there was variation in brentuximab vedotin exposure. Germline V gene data show CDR1 as KGHSH and CDR2 as LQKENI. The CDR3 runs 14 residues. V was trimmed by 4 bases and J by 6 bases, leaving 12 bases between them. In this sample, this clone turned up a few times. Its matching antigen is unknown. The protocol was immunoSEQ multiplex PCR, while the TCRdb copy is restricted to in-frame clones and leaves out a portion. The sample has approximately 14,000 clones; 70% to 90% are singletons.

The source was peripheral blood mononuclear cells (PBMCs), collected before the fourth cycle of nivolumab. The chain carries TRBV18 and TRBJ1-4; no clear D gene. The TCR sequence derives from a human donor with classical Hodgkin lymphoma. The CDR3 sequence is CASSRAGNDEKLFF. DNA for the CDR3: TGTGCCAGCTCACGAGCAGGAAACGATGAAAAACTGTTTTTT.